Listed below are T cell receptor beta chains from one sample, sequenced in a study of cytomegalovirus exposure and HLA in healthy donors. Produced via immunoSEQ multiplex PCR; TCRdb's table is partial and in-frame only. The sample yields around 200,000 clones, roughly four fifths seen once. Sample: PBMCs. The receptors derive from a woman aged 40 to 49 in good health and CMV-seronegative. The CDR3 runs from the conserved cysteine through the conserved F or W. D genes are given only for firm matches. A row's size may be missing; if present it is once, few, many or a size class.

V	size	D	J	CDR3	DNA
TRBV5-1	.	TRBD2	TRBJ2-1	CASSPPGGAGNEQFF	TGCGCCAGCAGCCCCCCGGGAGGGGCTGGCAATGAGCAGTTCTTC
TRBV13	.	TRBD1	TRBJ2-7	CASSLGGQGAYEQYF	TGTGCCAGCAGCTTAGGGGGACAGGGAGCCTACGAGCAGTACTTC
TRBV12-5	.	.	TRBJ2-2	CASGLGSPTGELFF	TGTGCTAGTGGTTTGGGCAGTCCTACCGGGGAGCTGTTTTTT
TRBV19	.	.	TRBJ1-4	CASLKQAATNEKLFF	TGTGCCAGTTTGAAACAGGCTGCAACTAATGAAAAACTGTTTTTT
TRBV6-1	.	.	TRBJ1-5	CASSEDTLSQPQHF	TGTGCCAGCAGTGAAGATACTCTCTCCCAGCCCCAGCATTTT
TRBV9	.	.	TRBJ1-3	CASSVAGGYSGNTIYF	TGTGCCAGCAGCGTAGCTGGGGGGTACTCTGGAAACACCATATATTTT
TRBV7-9	.	TRBD1	TRBJ1-2	CASTPGGRSLYGYTF	TGTGCCAGCACCCCAGGGGGCAGGTCACTTTATGGCTACACCTTC
TRBV28	.	.	TRBJ2-7	CVSSEQGLLSYEQYF	TGTGTCAGCAGTGAACAGGGCCTTCTCTCCTACGAGCAGTACTTC
TRBV30	.	TRBD1	TRBJ1-5	CAWIGQGAARGNQPQHF	TGTGCCTGGATAGGACAGGGGGCCGCCCGAGGCAATCAGCCCCAGCATTTT
TRBV2	.	TRBD1	TRBJ1-2	CASMDRALLNYGYTF	TGTGCCAGCATGGACAGGGCCCTCTTAAACTATGGCTACACCTTC
TRBV4-1	.	.	TRBJ2-2	CASSSAAGYTGELFF	TGCGCCAGCAGCTCCGCAGCGGGTTACACCGGGGAGCTGTTTTTT
TRBV29-1	.	TRBD2	TRBJ2-2	CSVSPGLAGQNTGELFF	TGCAGCGTATCGCCGGGACTAGCGGGACAGAACACCGGGGAGCTGTTTTTT
TRBV5-4	.	.	TRBJ2-7	CASSLGTVTYEQYF	TGTGCCAGCAGCTTGGGGACAGTGACCTACGAGCAGTACTTC
TRBV5-1	.	.	TRBJ1-2	CASSPDRHYGYTF	TGCGCCAGCAGCCCAGACAGGCACTATGGCTACACCTTC
TRBV4-1	.	.	TRBJ2-2	CASSQVDLGVSYTGELFF	TGCGCCAGCAGCCAAGTCGATTTGGGAGTGTCTTATACCGGGGAGCTGTTTTTT
TRBV7-9	.	.	TRBJ1-2	CASSPGISYGYTF	TGTGCCAGCAGCCCAGGGATCTCCTATGGCTACACCTTC
TRBV27	.	.	TRBJ1-2	CASSFDGREGYGYTF	TGTGCCAGCAGTTTTGATGGCAGGGAGGGCTATGGCTACACCTTC
TRBV2	.	.	TRBJ2-7	CASSPKAYEQYF	TGTGCCAGCAGTCCTAAAGCCTACGAGCAGTACTTC
TRBV25-1	.	TRBD2	TRBJ2-2	CASRGLAGNTGELFF	TGTGCCAGCAGAGGACTAGCGGGTAACACCGGGGAGCTGTTTTTT
TRBV7-9	.	.	TRBJ1-1	CASSLFMNTEAFF	TGTGCCAGCAGCTTATTTATGAACACTGAAGCTTTCTTT
TRBV2	.	.	TRBJ1-5	CASSESVQYQPQHF	TGTGCCAGCAGTGAATCTGTACAGTATCAGCCCCAGCATTTT
TRBV27	.	.	TRBJ2-1	CASSLYLGYLAGNEQFF	TGTGCCAGCAGTTTATATCTCGGCTATTTAGCCGGCAATGAGCAGTTCTTC
TRBV2	once	.	TRBJ1-5	CAGSDAGFQPQHF	TGTGCCGGCAGTGACGCAGGGTTCCAGCCCCAGCATTTT
TRBV28	.	.	TRBJ1-1	CASSPSRGVNTEAFF	TGTGCCAGCAGCCCTTCCAGGGGCGTTAACACTGAAGCTTTCTTT
TRBV27	.	TRBD1	TRBJ1-4	CASSSRGQGNNEKLFF	TGTGCCAGCAGTTCGAGGGGACAGGGAAATAATGAAAAACTGTTTTTT
TRBV5-1	.	TRBD1	TRBJ1-2	CASSLASGGSYGYTF	TGCGCCAGCAGCTTGGCGTCAGGGGGGAGCTATGGCTACACCTTC
TRBV4-1	few	TRBD1	TRBJ2-7	CASSRTSGTAISYEQYF	TGCGCCAGCAGCCGAACTTCCGGGACAGCCATCTCCTACGAGCAGTACTTC
TRBV7-2	.	TRBD1	TRBJ1-2	CASSPGGGVISYGYTF	TGTGCCAGCAGCCCAGGGGGTGGGGTAATCTCCTATGGCTACACCTTC
TRBV19	.	.	TRBJ1-2	CASRTGIAYGYTF	TGTGCCAGTAGGACAGGCATAGCCTATGGCTACACCTTC
TRBV19	.	.	TRBJ1-4	CASRRRRGDNEKLFF	TGTGCCAGTCGAAGACGCAGGGGAGATAATGAAAAACTGTTTTTT
TRBV7-2	.	.	TRBJ1-5	CASSLRSGDQPQHF	TGTGCCAGCAGCTTACGGTCGGGAGATCAGCCCCAGCATTTT
TRBV5-1	.	.	TRBJ2-3	CASSLDGTVGADTQYF	TGCGCCAGCAGCTTGGACGGGACTGTGGGTGCAGATACGCAGTATTTT
TRBV11-2	.	.	TRBJ1-3	CASSSLRGGNTIYF	TGTGCCAGCAGCTCCCTACGGGGTGGGAACACCATATATTTT
TRBV18	.	TRBD1	TRBJ2-7	CASSPGTGGSYEQYF	TGTGCCAGCTCCCCGGGGACAGGGGGCTCCTACGAGCAGTACTTC
TRBV19	.	TRBD1	TRBJ1-1	CASSIVGTGGLNTEAFF	TGTGCCAGTAGTATCGTTGGGACAGGGGGCCTGAACACTGAAGCTTTCTTT
TRBV6-5	.	.	TRBJ2-1	CASSYESWSPYNEQFF	TGTGCCAGCAGTTACGAAAGCTGGTCCCCCTACAATGAGCAGTTCTTC
TRBV6-1	.	.	TRBJ2-2	CAGRERTTGELFF	TGTGCCGGGCGTGAGAGAACAACCGGGGAGCTGTTTTTT
TRBV7-3	.	.	TRBJ2-7	CASSLQGVAGKYEQYF	TGTGCCAGCAGCTTACAGGGGGTAGCGGGAAAGTACGAGCAGTACTTC
TRBV4-2	.	TRBD2	TRBJ2-3	CASSPLAGGVGDTQYF	TGTGCCAGCAGCCCGTTAGCGGGAGGGGTGGGAGATACGCAGTATTTT
TRBV5-8	.	.	TRBJ1-5	CASSPRQVSSVYSNQPQHF	TGTGCCAGCAGCCCCCGGCAGGTCTCTTCGGTATATAGCAATCAGCCCCAGCATTTT
TRBV19	.	TRBD1	TRBJ2-5	CASRGQAGQETQYF	TGTGCCAGTAGGGGACAGGCGGGCCAAGAGACCCAGTACTTC
TRBV27	.	.	TRBJ1-2	CASSPLTGYGYTF	TGTGCCAGCAGTCCCCTTACTGGCTATGGCTACACCTTC
TRBV4-1	.	TRBD2	TRBJ2-2	CASSHPGGLAGGQNTGRELFF	TGCGCCAGCAGCCACCCCGGGGGACTAGCGGGAGGGCAAAACACCGGCCGGGAGCTGTTTTTT
TRBV10-3	.	TRBD2	TRBJ2-3	CAITASGSPDTQYF	TGTGCCATCACGGCTAGCGGGAGTCCAGATACGCAGTATTTT
TRBV5-1	few	.	TRBJ2-7	CASSPYGGDTYEQYF	TGCGCCAGCAGCCCATATGGGGGGGACACTTACGAGCAGTACTTC
TRBV4-1	.	.	TRBJ2-1	CASSHQGGAVDEQFF	TGCGCCAGCAGCCACCAAGGGGGGGCGGTCGATGAGCAGTTCTTC
TRBV7-9	.	.	TRBJ2-1	CASRSSGVEQFF	TGTGCCAGCAGAAGTAGCGGTGTCGAGCAGTTCTTC
TRBV6-5	.	.	TRBJ2-7	CASRREASYEQYF	TGTGCCAGCAGGAGGGAAGCATCCTACGAGCAGTACTTC
TRBV4-1	.	.	TRBJ1-4	CASSQLLGGREKLFF	TGCGCCAGCAGCCAACTCCTGGGGGGGAGAGAAAAACTGTTTTTT
TRBV5-4	.	.	TRBJ2-7	CASSQTPSYEQYF	TGTGCCAGCAGCCAGACACCATCCTACGAGCAGTACTTC
TRBV28	.	.	TRBJ1-5	CASSLSGTRGNQPQHF	TGTGCCAGCAGTTTATCTGGGACACGGGGCAATCAGCCCCAGCATTTT
TRBV30	.	TRBD2	TRBJ2-1	CAWSFFSALAGTDEQFF	TGTGCCTGGAGTTTTTTTTCGGCGCTAGCGGGAACTGATGAGCAGTTCTTC
TRBV6-5	.	TRBD2	TRBJ2-7	CASSSSGIPGYEQYF	TGTGCCAGCAGTTCCAGCGGGATTCCCGGCTACGAGCAGTACTTC
TRBV19	.	TRBD1	TRBJ1-5	CASKDRVGNQPQHF	TGTGCCAGTAAGGACAGGGTGGGCAATCAGCCCCAGCATTTT